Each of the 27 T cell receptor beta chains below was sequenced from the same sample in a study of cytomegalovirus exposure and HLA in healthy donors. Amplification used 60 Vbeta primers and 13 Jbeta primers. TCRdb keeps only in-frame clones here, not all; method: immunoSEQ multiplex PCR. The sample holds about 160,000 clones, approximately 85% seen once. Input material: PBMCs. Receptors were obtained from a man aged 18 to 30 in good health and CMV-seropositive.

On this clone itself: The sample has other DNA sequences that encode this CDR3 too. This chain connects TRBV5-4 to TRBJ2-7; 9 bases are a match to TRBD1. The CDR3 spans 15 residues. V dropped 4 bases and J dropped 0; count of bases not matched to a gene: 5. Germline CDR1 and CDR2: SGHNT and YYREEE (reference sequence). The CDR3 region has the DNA TGTGCCAGCAGCCTAGGACAGGGGAGCTCCTACGAGCAGTACTTC. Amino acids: CASSLGQGSSYEQYF.

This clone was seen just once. CDR3 coding DNA: TGTGCCAGCAGCACCCCGCTAGCGGGGGGCCTCTGGGAGCAGTACTTC. This codes for CASSTPLAGGLWEQYF. The genes are TRBV21-1 and TRBJ2-7; TRBD2, the table's D call, was not compared with the DNA. TRBV21-1 is listed as a pseudogene. The CDR3 covers 16 residues.

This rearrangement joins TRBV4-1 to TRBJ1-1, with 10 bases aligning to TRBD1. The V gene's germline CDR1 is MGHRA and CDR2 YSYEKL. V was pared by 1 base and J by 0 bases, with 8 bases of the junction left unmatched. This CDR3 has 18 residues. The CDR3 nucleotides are TGCGCCAGCAGCCAAGCCGGGACAGGGGAACCTATGAACACTGAAGCTTTCTTT. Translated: CASSQAGTGEPMNTEAFF.

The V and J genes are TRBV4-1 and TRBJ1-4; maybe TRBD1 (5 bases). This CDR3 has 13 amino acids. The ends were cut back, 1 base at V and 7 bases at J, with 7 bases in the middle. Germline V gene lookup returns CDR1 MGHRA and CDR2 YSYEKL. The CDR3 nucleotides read TGCGCCAGCAGCCAAGGGAGGGGTGAAAAACTGTTTTTT. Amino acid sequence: CASSQGRGEKLFF.

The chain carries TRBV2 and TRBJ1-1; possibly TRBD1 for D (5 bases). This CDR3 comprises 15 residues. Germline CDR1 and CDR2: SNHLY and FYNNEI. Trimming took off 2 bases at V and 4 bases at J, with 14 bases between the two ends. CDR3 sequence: CASSELRGIGTEAFF. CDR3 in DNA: TGTGCCAGCAGTGAACTACGGGGGATTGGCACTGAAGCTTTCTTT.

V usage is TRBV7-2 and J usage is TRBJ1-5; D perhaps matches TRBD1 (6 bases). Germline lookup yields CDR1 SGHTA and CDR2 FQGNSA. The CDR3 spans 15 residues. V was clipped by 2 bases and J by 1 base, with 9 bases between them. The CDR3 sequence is CASSLTRGSNQPQHF. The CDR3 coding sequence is TGTGCCAGCAGCTTAACGAGGGGGAGCAATCAGCCCCAGCATTTT.

DNA of the CDR3: TGTGCCAGCAGCCAACCTGACAGCCAACTGTCCAACTATGGCTACACCTTC. Residues: CASSQPDSQLSNYGYTF. V and J are TRBV4-2 and TRBJ1-2, with a weak D call TRBD1 (5 bases). The CDR3 contains 17 residues. Trimming took 2 bases from V and 2 from J, leaving 18 bases between them. CDR1 is LGHNA and CDR2 is YNFKEQ in the germline V gene.

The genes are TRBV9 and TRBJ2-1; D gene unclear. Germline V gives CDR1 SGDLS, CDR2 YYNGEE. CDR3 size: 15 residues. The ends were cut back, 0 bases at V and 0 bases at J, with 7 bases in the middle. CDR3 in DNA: TGTGCCAGCAGCGTAGCGGCTAGCTCCTACAATGAGCAGTTCTTC. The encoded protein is CASSVAASSYNEQFF.

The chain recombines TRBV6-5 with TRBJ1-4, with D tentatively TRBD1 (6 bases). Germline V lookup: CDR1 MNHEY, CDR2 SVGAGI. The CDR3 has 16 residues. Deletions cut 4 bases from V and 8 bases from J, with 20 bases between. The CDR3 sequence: CASSSLPQGRGEKLFF. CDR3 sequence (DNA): TGTGCCAGCAGTTCGCTCCCACAGGGAAGGGGCGAAAAACTGTTTTTT.

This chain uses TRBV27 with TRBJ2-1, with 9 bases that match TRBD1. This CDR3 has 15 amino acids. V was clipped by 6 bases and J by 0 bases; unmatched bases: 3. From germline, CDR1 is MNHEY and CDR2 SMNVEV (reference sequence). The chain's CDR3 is CASRKTGGSYNEQFF. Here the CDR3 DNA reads TGTGCCAGCAGAAAGACAGGGGGCTCCTACAATGAGCAGTTCTTC.

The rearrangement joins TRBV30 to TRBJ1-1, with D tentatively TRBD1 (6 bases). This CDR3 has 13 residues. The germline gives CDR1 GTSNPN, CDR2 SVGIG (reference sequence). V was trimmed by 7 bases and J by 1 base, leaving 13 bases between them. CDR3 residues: CASNREWNTEAFF. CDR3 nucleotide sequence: TGTGCCTCGAACAGGGAATGGAACACTGAAGCTTTCTTT.

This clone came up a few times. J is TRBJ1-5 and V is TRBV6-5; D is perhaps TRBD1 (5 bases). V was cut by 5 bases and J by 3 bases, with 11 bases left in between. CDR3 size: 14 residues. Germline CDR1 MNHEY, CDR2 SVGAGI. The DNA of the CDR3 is TGTGCCAGCAGTCGCGGGACGGCCAATCAGCCCCAGCATTTT. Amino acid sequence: CASSRGTANQPQHF.

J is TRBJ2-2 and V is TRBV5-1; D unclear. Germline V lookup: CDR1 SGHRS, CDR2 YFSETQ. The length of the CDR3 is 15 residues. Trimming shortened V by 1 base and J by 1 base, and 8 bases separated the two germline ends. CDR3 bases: TGCGCCAGCAGCTTGTCTTCAGGGAACACCGGGGAGCTGTTTTTT. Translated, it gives CASSLSSGNTGELFF.

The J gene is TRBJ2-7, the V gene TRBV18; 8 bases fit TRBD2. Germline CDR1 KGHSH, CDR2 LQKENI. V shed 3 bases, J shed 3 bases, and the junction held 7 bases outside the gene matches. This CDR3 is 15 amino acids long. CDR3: CASSPGAGGNYEQYF. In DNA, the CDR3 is TGTGCCAGCTCACCTGGGGCGGGGGGTAACTACGAGCAGTACTTC.

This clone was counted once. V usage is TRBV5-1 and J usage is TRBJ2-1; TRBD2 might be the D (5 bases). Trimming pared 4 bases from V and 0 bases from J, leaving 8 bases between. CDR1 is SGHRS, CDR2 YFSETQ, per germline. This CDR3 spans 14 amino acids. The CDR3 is CASSPGSSYNEQFF. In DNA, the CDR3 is TGCGCCAGCAGCCCGGGGAGCTCCTACAATGAGCAGTTCTTC.

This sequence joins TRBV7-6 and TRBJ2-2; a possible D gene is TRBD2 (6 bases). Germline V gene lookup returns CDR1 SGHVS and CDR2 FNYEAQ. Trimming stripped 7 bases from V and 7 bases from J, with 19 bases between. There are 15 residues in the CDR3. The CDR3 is CASTALGGGGGELFF. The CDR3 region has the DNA TGTGCCAGCACCGCCCTGGGGGGAGGAGGCGGGGAGCTGTTTTTT.

Here the CDR3 reads CSVMGGSTDTQYF. CDR3 nucleotide sequence: TGCAGCGTTATGGGGGGAAGCACAGATACGCAGTATTTT. This sequence joins TRBV29-1 and TRBJ2-3, with a possible D match to TRBD2 (6 bases). The CDR3 covers 13 residues. Germline values: CDR1 SQVTM, CDR2 ANQGSEA. V was trimmed by 5 bases and J by 0 bases, leaving 9 bases between them.

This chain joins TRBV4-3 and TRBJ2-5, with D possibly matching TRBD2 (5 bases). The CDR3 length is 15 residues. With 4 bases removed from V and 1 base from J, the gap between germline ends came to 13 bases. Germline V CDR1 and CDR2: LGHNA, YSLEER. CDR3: CASSRGGGPQETQYF. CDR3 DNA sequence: TGCGCCAGCAGCCGAGGTGGAGGTCCCCAAGAGACCCAGTACTTC.

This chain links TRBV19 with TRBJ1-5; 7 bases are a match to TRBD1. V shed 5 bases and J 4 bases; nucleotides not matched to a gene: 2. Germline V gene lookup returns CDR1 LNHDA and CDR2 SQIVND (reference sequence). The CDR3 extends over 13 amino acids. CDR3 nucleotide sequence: TGTGCCAGTAGTGACAGGGCAAATCAGCCCCAGCATTTT. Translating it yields CASSDRANQPQHF. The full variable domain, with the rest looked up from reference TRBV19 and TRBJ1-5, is DGGITQSPKYLFRKEGQNVTLSCEQNLNHDAMYWYRQDPGQGLRLIYYSQIVNDFQKGDIAEGYSVSREKKESFPLTVTSAQKNPTAFYLCASSDRANQPQHFGDGTRLSIL.

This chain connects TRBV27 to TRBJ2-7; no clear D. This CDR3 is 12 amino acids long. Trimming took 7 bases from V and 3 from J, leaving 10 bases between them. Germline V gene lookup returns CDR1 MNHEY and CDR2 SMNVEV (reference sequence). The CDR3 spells CASMTLGYEQYF. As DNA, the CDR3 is TGTGCCAGCATGACCCTAGGCTACGAGCAGTACTTC.

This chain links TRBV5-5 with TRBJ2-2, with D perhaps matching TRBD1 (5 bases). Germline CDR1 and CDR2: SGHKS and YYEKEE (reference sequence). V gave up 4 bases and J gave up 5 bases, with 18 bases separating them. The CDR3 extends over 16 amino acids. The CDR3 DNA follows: TGTGCCAGCAGCCCTGAGGCAGGGATTCTTACCGGGGAGCTGTTTTTT. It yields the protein CASSPEAGILTGELFF.

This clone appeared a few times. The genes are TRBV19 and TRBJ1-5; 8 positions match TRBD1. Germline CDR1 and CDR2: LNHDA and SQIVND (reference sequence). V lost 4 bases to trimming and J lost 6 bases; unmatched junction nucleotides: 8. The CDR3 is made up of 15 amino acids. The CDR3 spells CASSTGTGPFQPQHF. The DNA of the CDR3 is TGTGCCAGTAGTACCGGGACAGGTCCCTTTCAGCCCCAGCATTTT.

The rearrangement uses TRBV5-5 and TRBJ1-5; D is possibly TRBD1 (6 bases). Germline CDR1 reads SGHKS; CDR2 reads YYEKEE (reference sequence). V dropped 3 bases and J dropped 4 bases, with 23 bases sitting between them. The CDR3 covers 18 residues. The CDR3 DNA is TGTGCCAGCAGCTCCTCCGCCCAATCAGGGGAGACTAATCAGCCCCAGCATTTT. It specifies CASSSSAQSGETNQPQHF.

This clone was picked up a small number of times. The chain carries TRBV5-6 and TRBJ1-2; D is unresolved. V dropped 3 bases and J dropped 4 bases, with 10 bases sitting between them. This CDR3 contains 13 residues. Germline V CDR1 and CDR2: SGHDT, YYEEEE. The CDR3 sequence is CASSSAVGYGYTF. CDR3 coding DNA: TGTGCCAGCAGCTCCGCGGTAGGCTATGGCTACACCTTC.

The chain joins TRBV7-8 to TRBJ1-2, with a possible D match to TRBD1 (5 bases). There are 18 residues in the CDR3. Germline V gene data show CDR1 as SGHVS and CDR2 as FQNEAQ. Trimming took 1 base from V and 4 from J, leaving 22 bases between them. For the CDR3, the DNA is TGTGCCAGCAGCTTAGACCGACAGCGCATAGAGCTAGGCTATGGCTACACCTTC. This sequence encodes CASSLDRQRIELGYGYTF.

CDR3: CSVGSSGSSNTGELFF. CDR3 sequence (DNA): TGCAGCGTTGGTTCTAGCGGGAGTTCGAACACCGGGGAGCTGTTTTTT. This chain uses TRBV29-1 with TRBJ2-2, with 10 bases fitting TRBD2. The CDR3 loop spans 16 amino acids. With 4 bases clipped from V and 0 bases from J, the junction kept 5 bases outside the gene matches. Germline V CDR1 and CDR2: SQVTM, ANQGSEA.

This chain's CDR3 is CASQRDGLAGLNACNEQFF. The CDR3 coding sequence is TGTGCCAGCCAACGCGACGGACTAGCGGGTTTAAATGCGTGCAATGAGCAGTTCTTC. The chain is built from TRBV6-4 and TRBJ2-1, with 11 bases identical to TRBD2. The germline V gene has CDR1 MRHNA and CDR2 SNTAGT. The CDR3 length is 19 residues. V dropped 8 bases and J dropped 6; count of bases not matched to a gene: 21.